This TCR beta chain is from a study of control samples from healthy donors and cancer patients. J was trimmed by 7 bases and V by 0 bases; bases with no gene match: 7. Germline V gene lookup returns CDR1 SGHRS and CDR2 YFSETQ. This CDR3 has 17 amino acids. Using immunoSEQ multiplex PCR, the repertoire was profiled, and TCRdb retains in-frame clones only, with some absent. This table holds around 150,000 clones, around 90% found once. This sequence was found in a young man in good health. Sequencing used blood. The rearrangement uses TRBV5-1 and TRBJ2-2, with TRBD2 identical over 12 bases. CDR3 nucleotide sequence: TGCGCCAGCAGCTTGGAACTAGCGGGGGGCCGTGGCGGGGAGCTGTTTTTT. This codes for CASSLELAGGRGGELFF.